These 25 T cell receptor beta chains originate from one sample sequenced in a study of T cell repertoires in cytomegalovirus infection (dated by TCRdb to the late 2010s). What these receptors recognize is not known. The treatment or condition label of this sample denotes: in vitro stimulation with specific CMV peptide epitopes to enrich CMV-specific T cells. The sample was run on an Illumina HiSeq 1500. The public reads were quality trimmed at Q25 with fastp and then assembled into clones with MiXCR by TCRdb, keeping productive beta chains. Every CDR3 protein is listed once, alongside the most common genes and DNA of its rows. The sample table contains some 480,000 distinct CDR3 sequences; only one count was recorded for roughly a third of them. Of the sample, about a sixth is held by the ten largest clones. The source material was cultured PBMCs, sampled from culture after CMV antigen stimulation. These TCRs come from a human donor in good health (CMV status not recorded). Some clones in this sample may be carry-over from other donors' samples.

The chain joins TRBV19 to TRBJ2-1; 7 positions agree with TRBD2. The CDR3 is made up of 16 amino acids. The germline CDR1 and CDR2 sequences are LNHDA and SQIVND (reference sequence). V gave up 5 bases and J gave up 4 bases; unmatched junction bases: 11. CDR3 DNA sequence: TGTGCCAGTAGTCAAGTTGGGGGGGGGGTATACAATGAGCAGTTCTTC. This codes for CASSQVGGGVYNEQFF.

Note on this clonotype: Sequence at one end of the junction differs from germline and may be a read error. The J gene is TRBJ2-3, the V gene TRBV19; D is uncertain. The germline V gene has CDR1 LNHDA and CDR2 SQIVND (reference sequence). The CDR3 runs to 12 residues. The CDR3 loop reads CASSVDTDTQYF. As DNA, the CDR3 is TGTGCCAGTAGTGTAGATACAGATACGCAGTATTTT.

V usage is TRBV27 and J usage is TRBJ1-1; the D is unclear. The germline V gene has CDR1 MNHEY and CDR2 SMNVEV (reference sequence). The CDR3 runs 14 residues. Trimming left V 5 bases short and J 5 bases short, with 15 bases between. The CDR3 sequence: CASSPFERATEAFF. CDR3 in DNA: TGTGCCAGCAGTCCGTTCGAGCGTGCGACTGAAGCTTTCTTT.

This clonotype was counted at least ten times. The chain joins TRBV2 to TRBJ2-7; 12 positions agree with TRBD2. Germline loops: CDR1 SNHLY, CDR2 FYNNEI. V shed 3 bases and J 2 bases; nucleotides not matched to a gene: 20. This CDR3 region has 21 residues. The CDR3 nucleotides are TGTGCCAGCAGTGATCATTTTATAGTCCGACTAGCGGGAGTAAGAACCTACGAGCAGTACGTC. Protein: CASSDHFIVRLAGVRTYEQYV.

This clonotype showed up just a few times. This chain uses TRBV10-3 with TRBJ1-1; TRBD1 might be the D (6 bases). The germline CDR1 and CDR2 sequences are ENHRY and SYGVKD. The V end was cut by 6 bases, the J end by 3 bases, with 11 bases between. The CDR3 contains 13 residues. The CDR3 protein is CAIRGQSDTEAFF. CDR3 DNA: TGTGCCATCAGAGGACAGAGTGACACTGAAGCTTTCTTT.

The chain has TRBV2 and TRBJ1-2; the D gene is possibly TRBD1 (5 bases). Trimming cost V 4 bases and J 9 bases, with 9 bases left between them. This CDR3 has 11 amino acids. Per germline, CDR1 SNHLY and CDR2 FYNNEI. The CDR3 DNA follows: TGTGCCAGCAGTGGGGGCTTCAGCTACACCTTC. This translates into CASSGGFSYTF. Full variable domain (rest looked up from reference TRBV2 and TRBJ1-2): EPEVTQTPSHQVTQMGQEVILRCVPISNHLYFYWYRQILGQKVEFLVSFYNNEISEKSEIFDDQFSVERPDGSNFTLKIRSTKLEDSAMYFCASSGGFSYTFGSGTRLTVV.

The chain links TRBV19 to TRBJ2-5, with D perhaps matching TRBD1 or TRBD2 (6 bases each). Germline V gene data show CDR1 as LNHDA and CDR2 as SQIVND (reference sequence). The length of the CDR3 is 16 residues. The V end was cut by 4 bases, the J end by 0 bases, with 15 bases between. The CDR3 loop reads CASSTPRGAYQETQYF. CDR3 sequence (DNA): TGTGCCAGTAGTACCCCTAGGGGGGCCTACCAAGAGACCCAGTACTTC.

This sequence joins TRBV7-2 and TRBJ1-2; tentatively, D is TRBD1 (6 bases). V lost 5 bases and J 0 bases, leaving 13 bases between the germline ends. This CDR3 contains 15 residues. Germline V gives CDR1 SGHTA, CDR2 FQGNSA. DNA of the CDR3: TGTGCCAGCAGCGCGCACAGGGAGGCTAACTATGGCTACACCTTC. The encoded protein is CASSAHREANYGYTF.

This clonotype was seen a few times. The V and J genes are TRBV6-2 or TRBV6-3 and TRBJ2-3; 9 positions match TRBD1. Per the germline V gene, CDR1 is MNHEY and CDR2 is SVGEGT. With 6 bases clipped from V and 4 bases from J, the junction kept 5 bases outside the gene matches. The CDR3 is 14 amino acids. The CDR3 sequence: CASSARQGADTQYF. The CDR3 nucleotides read TGTGCCAGCAGCGCCCGACAGGGGGCAGATACGCAGTATTTT.

The V call is TRBV9, the J call TRBJ2-3; 8 nucleotides agree with TRBD2. The CDR3 contains 16 residues. Germline trimming cut 0 bases from V and 1 base from J; bases unmatched to any gene: 4. Germline CDR1 reads SGDLS; CDR2 reads YYNGEE. The DNA of the CDR3 is TGTGCCAGCAGCGTAGCTCCGGGAGGGGGCACAGATACGCAGTATTTT. Translation: CASSVAPGGGTDTQYF.

This clonotype was picked up a small number of times. The V call is TRBV6-1, the J call TRBJ1-4, with unresolved D. The germline gives CDR1 MNHNS, CDR2 SASEGT. Deletions cut 5 bases from V and 8 bases from J, with 15 bases between. The CDR3 extends over 14 amino acids. This chain's CDR3 is CASSPGRVTEKLFF. In DNA, the CDR3 is TGTGCCAGCAGTCCCGGGAGGGTAACAGAAAAACTGTTTTTT.

This clonotype was observed many times. This chain connects TRBV7-2 to TRBJ2-7; weak D call: TRBD1 (5 bases). From germline, CDR1 is SGHTA and CDR2 FQGNSA. V was trimmed by 1 base and J by 6 bases, leaving 10 bases between them. The CDR3 length is 13 residues. CDR3 in amino acids: CASSLEGFSEQYF. CDR3 in DNA: TGTGCCAGCAGCTTAGAGGGGTTCTCCGAGCAGTACTTC.

This clonotype was picked up many times. One end of the junction does not line up with germline, which may come from a read error. The chain employs TRBV7-2 and TRBJ2-5; perhaps TRBD1 as D (5 bases). The CDR3 is made up of 14 amino acids. The germline V gene has CDR1 SGHTA and CDR2 FQGNSA. The chain's CDR3 is CASRLVVAGETQYF. In DNA, the CDR3 is TGTGCCAGCAGATTAGTCGTGGCAGGGGAGACCCAGTACTTC.

The chain uses TRBV5-4 and TRBJ1-4; 11 bases are shared with TRBD1. Trimming removed 4 bases from V and 7 bases from J; junction bases left unmatched: 6. The CDR3 covers 15 residues. Germline loops: CDR1 SGHNT, CDR2 YYREEE (reference sequence). The CDR3 reads CASSQTGTGGEKLFF. CDR3 nucleotide sequence: TGTGCCAGCAGCCAAACCGGGACAGGGGGTGAAAAACTGTTTTTT.

This clonotype turned up a few times. J is TRBJ2-1 and V is TRBV12-3 or TRBV12-4; D unclear. The CDR3 is 11 amino acids. Trimming left V 5 bases short and J 15 bases short, with 14 bases between. The CDR3 sequence: CASSKDLGLFF. DNA for the CDR3: TGTGCCAGCAGTAAGGATCTCGGGCTGTTCTTC.

In its sample, this clonotype was seen a few times. The V and J genes are TRBV5-1 and TRBJ1-1; unclear D gene. CDR1 and CDR2 from the germline V gene are SGHRS and YFSETQ. The germline V and J ends were trimmed by 0 bases and 4 bases, with 13 bases remaining between them. The CDR3 has 15 amino acids. CDR3 bases: TGCGCCAGCAGCTTGGGTGGGCCTGGTACCACTGAAGCTTTCTTT. Translated, it gives CASSLGGPGTTEAFF.

V gene TRBV28 combines with J gene TRBJ2-4, with D possibly being TRBD1 (6 bases). Per germline, CDR1 MDHEN and CDR2 SYDVKM. The V gene lost 5 bases and the J gene lost 4 bases, with 12 bases spanning the gap. The CDR3 totals 14 residues. DNA of the CDR3: TGTGCCAGCAGTAAGGACAGACTTAAAAACATTCAGTACTTC. Residues: CASSKDRLKNIQYF.

This clonotype was seen a handful of times. The chain couples TRBV19 to TRBJ2-1; 10 bases line up with TRBD1. Germline V gene sequence: CDR1 LNHDA, CDR2 SQIVND (reference sequence). V shed 8 bases, J shed 2 bases, and the junction held 3 bases outside the gene matches. The CDR3 consists of 14 residues. For the CDR3, the DNA is TGTGCCAGTCGGACAGGGGGGCCCTACAATGAGCAGTTCTTC. Amino acids: CASRTGGPYNEQFF.

The chain recombines TRBV4-1 with TRBJ1-1, with D perhaps TRBD1 (5 bases). Germline CDR1 is MGHRA and CDR2 is YSYEKL. Trimming removed 2 bases at V and 5 bases at J, with 12 bases between. This CDR3 region has 14 residues. The CDR3: CASSQSEGLTEAFF. The CDR3 coding sequence is TGCGCCAGCAGCCAATCTGAGGGGCTGACTGAAGCTTTCTTT.

There are a few counts of this clonotype. The rearrangement joins TRBV25-1 to TRBJ2-2; D unresolved. V dropped 7 bases and J dropped 5 bases, with 11 bases sitting between them. CDR1 MGHDK and CDR2 SYGVNS come from the germline V gene. The CDR3 runs to 13 residues. The DNA for the CDR3 is TGTGCCAGCAAAGGTTCGGGTACCGGGGAGCTGTTTTTT. Its protein is CASKGSGTGELFF. Full variable domain (remainder filled in from reference TRBV25-1 and TRBJ2-2): EADIYQTPRYLVIGTGKKITLECSQTMGHDKMYWYQQDPGMELHLIHYSYGVNSTEKGDLSSESTVSRIRTEHFPLTLESARPSHTSQYLCASKGSGTGELFFGEGSRLTVL.

V usage is TRBV7-2 and J usage is TRBJ1-4; no definite D call. Germline-derived CDR1 and CDR2 are SGHTA and FQGNSA. The CDR3 loop spans 15 amino acids. V dropped 0 bases and J dropped 8 bases, with 13 bases sitting between them. Here the CDR3 DNA reads TGTGCCAGCAGCTTAGCGGCCAACCAGCGGGAAAAACTGTTTTTT. Protein: CASSLAANQREKLFF.

The rearrangement links TRBV29-1 to TRBJ2-1; D is possibly TRBD2 (5 bases). The CDR3 extends over 12 amino acids. The germline CDR1 and CDR2 sequences are SQVTM and ANQGSEA. The V gene lost 2 bases and the J gene lost 6 bases, with 8 bases spanning the gap. The CDR3 nucleotides read TGCAGCGTTGAACTAGCCTCCAATGAGCAGTTCTTC. The encoded protein is CSVELASNEQFF.

This clonotype was seen a few times. V usage is TRBV7-8 and J usage is TRBJ2-1; 8 bases match TRBD2. The CDR3 has 17 amino acids. Germline trimming cut 5 bases from V and 6 bases from J; bases unmatched to any gene: 15. CDR1 is SGHVS, CDR2 FQNEAQ, per germline. CDR3 in amino acids: CASSKLAGGGRGNEQFF. The DNA for the CDR3 is TGTGCCAGCAGCAAGCTAGCGGGCGGCGGGAGAGGCAATGAGCAGTTCTTC.

V usage is TRBV6-6 and J usage is TRBJ2-1, with 10 bases lining up with TRBD2. The CDR3 consists of 15 residues. Germline loops: CDR1 MNHNY, CDR2 SVGAGI (reference sequence). With 6 bases clipped from V and 4 bases from J, the junction kept 6 bases outside the gene matches. CDR3: CASRPSGRVYNEQFF. CDR3 in DNA: TGTGCCAGCAGGCCTAGCGGGAGAGTGTACAATGAGCAGTTCTTC.

The chain is built from TRBV12-3 or TRBV12-4 and TRBJ2-1, with 10 bases matching TRBD2. V dropped 3 bases and J dropped 6; count of bases not matched to a gene: 2. The CDR3 contains 14 residues. The CDR3 region is CASSLGLAINEQFF. The CDR3 DNA sequence: TGTGCCAGCAGTTTGGGACTAGCGATCAATGAGCAGTTCTTC.